One sample yielded the 13 T cell receptor beta chains listed below, sequenced in a study of T cells in Graves' hyperthyroidism and ophthalmopathy. Using RNA transcripts as the source, TCR beta CDR3 regions were amplified. The HTBI primer set drove a first-round RT-PCR of the TCR CDR3. TCRdb fed the multiplex PCR reads into MiXCR, producing one record per CDR3 protein. The table records about 250,000 distinct CDR3 sequences, 22% of them present only once. Input material: blood. These receptors were collected from a man aged 25-45 years with Graves' ophthalmopathy.

This sequence joins TRBV6-1 and TRBJ2-7; the D is unclear. The CDR3 loop spans 11 amino acids. With 7 bases removed from V and 1 base from J, the gap between germline ends came to 5 bases. Germline CDR1 is MNHNS and CDR2 is SASEGT. DNA of the CDR3: TGTGCCAGCACCGCTTCCTACGAGCAGTACTTC. The encoded protein is CASTASYEQYF.

The chain is built from TRBV5-1 and TRBJ2-2; maybe TRBD1 (6 bases). The length of the CDR3 is 15 residues. Germline loops: CDR1 SGHRS, CDR2 YFSETQ. Trimming stripped 1 base from V and 3 bases from J, with 10 bases between. Written as DNA, the CDR3 is TGCGCCAGCAGCTTGCAACAGGGCGACACCGGGGAGCTGTTTTTT. Its translation: CASSLQQGDTGELFF.

The chain employs TRBV7-6 and TRBJ2-1; D tentatively reads TRBD1 or TRBD2 (5 bases each). Germline CDR1 reads SGHVS; CDR2 reads FNYEAQ. The V and J ends lost 5 bases and 8 bases respectively, with 10 bases between them. The CDR3 runs 12 residues. CDR3 sequence reads: CASSVREHEQFF. CDR3 nucleotides: TGTGCCAGCAGCGTCAGGGAGCATGAGCAGTTCTTC.

In this sample, this clonotype turned up once. V and J are TRBV7-9 and TRBJ2-2; D not certain. The CDR3 covers 15 residues. The germline V and J ends were trimmed by 1 base and 4 bases, with 10 bases remaining between them. From germline, CDR1 is SEHNR and CDR2 FQNEAQ (reference sequence). The CDR3 protein is CASSLEGFSTGELFF. The DNA for the CDR3 is TGTGCCAGCAGCTTAGAAGGCTTTAGCACCGGGGAGCTGTTTTTT.

This chain links TRBV6-1 with TRBJ2-3, with 13 bases matching TRBD2. The CDR3 is 15 amino acids. Germline loops: CDR1 MNHNS, CDR2 SASEGT. The trim removed 11 bases at V and 4 bases at J, leaving 9 bases unmatched. CDR3 in amino acids: CACKLAGGLADTQYF. The CDR3 coding sequence is TGTGCCTGCAAACTAGCGGGAGGGTTAGCAGATACGCAGTATTTT.

This clonotype occurred many times. The chain is built from TRBV11-2 and TRBJ1-4, with 11 nucleotides matching TRBD1. V shed 4 bases and J 8 bases; nucleotides not matched to a gene: 6. The germline V gene has CDR1 SGHAT and CDR2 FQNNGV. The CDR3 spans 15 residues. For the CDR3, the DNA is TGTGCCAGCAGCTACTCCGGGACAGGGGGAGAAAAACTGTTTTTT. It encodes CASSYSGTGGEKLFF.

This chain connects TRBV20-1 to TRBJ2-7; 7 bases are a match to TRBD1. V lost 4 bases to trimming and J lost 5 bases; unmatched junction nucleotides: 8. CDR1 is DFQATT and CDR2 is SNEGSKA in the germline V gene (reference sequence). The CDR3 extends over 13 amino acids. The CDR3, as DNA: TGCAGTGCTATAAGACAGGGTGGCAACGAGCAGTACTTC. This sequence encodes CSAIRQGGNEQYF.

This clonotype has more than one count but fewer than ten. V gene TRBV5-1 combines with J gene TRBJ2-7; D is possibly TRBD2 (5 bases). Germline CDR1 and CDR2: SGHRS and YFSETQ. The CDR3 consists of 14 residues. The V end lost 2 bases, the J end lost 7 bases, and 16 bases lay between the germline ends. The CDR3 sequence: CASSFRDPGGEQYF. The CDR3, as DNA: TGCGCCAGCAGCTTCCGGGATCCCGGCGGGGAGCAGTACTTC.

Only a few counts were recorded for this clonotype. The V call is TRBV5-1, the J call TRBJ1-4; the match to TRBD1 covers 7 bases. The CDR3 runs to 13 residues. The V and J ends lost 7 bases and 8 bases, in that order; junction bases with no gene match: 8. Looked up from germline, CDR1 is SGHRS and CDR2 is YFSETQ. CDR3 coding DNA: TGCGCCAGCCTACAGGGGTCCGCGGAAAAACTGTTTTTT. Protein product: CASLQGSAEKLFF.

This clonotype has a handful of counts. The rearrangement links TRBV7-3 to TRBJ1-2, with a possible D match to TRBD1 (5 bases). The ends were cut back, 5 bases at V and 10 bases at J, with 14 bases in the middle. Germline CDR1 SGHTA, CDR2 FQGTGA. CDR3 size: 12 residues. The CDR3 DNA follows: TGTGCCAGCAGCCCCGGGGGGGAGACCTACACCTTC. Amino acid sequence: CASSPGGETYTF.

This clonotype was observed at least ten times. The CDR3 loop reads CATSESKGANEQFF. CDR3 nucleotide sequence: TGTGCCACCAGTGAATCGAAAGGGGCCAATGAGCAGTTCTTC. This chain joins TRBV24-1 and TRBJ2-1; D may be TRBD1 (5 bases). Trimming stripped 4 bases from V and 6 bases from J, with 12 bases between. The CDR3 sequence is 14 residues long. Germline CDR1 is KGHDR and CDR2 is SFDVKD.

The rearrangement uses TRBV28 and TRBJ1-3; D unresolved. With 7 bases removed from V and 0 bases from J, the gap between germline ends came to 16 bases. CDR1 is MDHEN, CDR2 SYDVKM, per germline. The CDR3 spans 16 residues. The CDR3 sequence: CASNSPHSSSGNTIYF. Here the CDR3 DNA reads TGTGCCAGCAACTCCCCACACTCGAGCTCTGGAAACACCATATATTTT.

This clonotype was seen a handful of times. This chain joins TRBV24-1 and TRBJ2-1; TRBD2 is a possible D gene (6 bases). V was clipped by 6 bases and J by 5 bases, with 16 bases between them. This CDR3 has 15 amino acids. Germline assignment: CDR1 KGHDR and CDR2 SFDVKD. This chain's CDR3 is CATSSSRGIDNEQFF. The CDR3 DNA follows: TGTGCCACCAGTTCTTCTCGGGGGATTGACAATGAGCAGTTCTTC.